These 14 T cell receptor beta chains originate from one sample sequenced in a study of response to subunit inactivated influenza vaccine. MiXCR was run by TCRdb on the RT-PCR reads, yielding one entry per CDR3 protein. The sample has more than 450,000 distinct CDR3 sequences, about 11% seen once; the top ten hold 10% to 13%. Material: PBMCs from blood, obtained on the day of vaccination. The source of these receptors is a man between 45 and 60 years old who received an inactivated influenza vaccine.

This clonotype was counted a few times. The rearrangement joins TRBV9 to TRBJ2-1; D is possibly TRBD1 (6 bases). V was cut by 2 bases and J by 2 bases, with 11 bases left in between. The germline gives CDR1 SGDLS, CDR2 YYNGEE. This CDR3 comprises 15 residues. The CDR3 protein is CASSVGTRTYNEQFF. CDR3 coding DNA: TGTGCCAGCAGCGTCGGGACACGAACCTACAATGAGCAGTTCTTC.

This clonotype has more than one count but fewer than ten. The chain is built from TRBV12-3 or TRBV12-4 and TRBJ2-1, with 9 bases identical to TRBD2. The J segment lost 9 bases and the V segment lost 8 bases, leaving 8 bases of the junction unmatched. CDR3 length: 13 residues. The CDR3 here is CASAPGLASEQFF. DNA for the CDR3: TGTGCCAGCGCCCCGGGACTAGCTAGTGAGCAGTTCTTC.

V is TRBV6-1 and J is TRBJ2-3; the D is unclear. Per the germline V gene, CDR1 is MNHNS and CDR2 is SASEGT. Between the trimmed V and J ends, which lost 5 bases and 0 bases, there was a span of 18 bases. The CDR3 is made up of 17 amino acids. CDR3 in DNA: TGTGCCAGCAGTCAATTCACTGCAACAGCTAGCACAGATACGCAGTATTTT. This codes for CASSQFTATASTDTQYF.

The CDR3 DNA reads as TGTGCCAGCAGTTTACCAGGGGCTGGGGCCAACGTCCTGACTTTC. Residues: CASSLPGAGANVLTF. This chain uses TRBV6-5 with TRBJ2-6; perhaps TRBD1 as D (6 bases). This CDR3 spans 15 amino acids. The germline V gene encodes CDR1 MNHEY and CDR2 SVGAGI. Trimming pared 4 bases from V and 2 bases from J, leaving 9 bases between.

This clonotype was detected only a few times. The chain combines TRBV7-6 with TRBJ2-1; no reliable D call. The CDR3 has 14 residues. The V end lost 3 bases, the J end lost 2 bases, and 8 bases lay between the germline ends. Per germline, CDR1 SGHVS and CDR2 FNYEAQ. CDR3 DNA: TGTGCCAGCAGCTTCGGTCCAGCCTACAATGAGCAGTTCTTC. Its translation is CASSFGPAYNEQFF.

The table lists this clonotype with a few counts. The V and J genes are TRBV7-7 and TRBJ2-2, with a tentative D call TRBD1 (6 bases). The CDR3 spans 15 residues. CDR1 SSHAT and CDR2 FNYEAQ come from the germline V gene (reference sequence). Trimming took off 5 bases at V and 5 bases at J, with 15 bases between the two ends. CDR3 coding DNA: TGTGCCAGCAGCCAAGAAGGGGGTGCGACCGGGGAGCTGTTTTTT. Protein: CASSQEGGATGELFF.

This clonotype was seen a few times. The chain's CDR3 is CASAAREGYGYTF. The DNA of the CDR3 is TGTGCCAGCGCGGCCAGGGAGGGCTATGGCTACACCTTC. This sequence joins TRBV7-9 and TRBJ1-2; tentative D call: TRBD1 (5 bases). The germline V gene encodes CDR1 SEHNR and CDR2 FQNEAQ (reference sequence). The CDR3 length is 13 residues. V was shortened by 8 bases and J by 4 bases, with 14 bases between the two germline ends.

This clonotype was detected only a few times. The J gene is TRBJ2-5, the V gene TRBV12-5, with D uncertain. The CDR3 runs 16 residues. Looked up from germline, CDR1 is LGHNT and CDR2 is FRNRAP. The V end was cut by 1 base, the J end by 7 bases, with 19 bases between. This CDR3 reads CASGLGLSDASSTQYF. The CDR3 DNA reads as TGTGCTAGTGGTTTGGGCCTTTCAGACGCCAGCTCGACCCAGTACTTC. The full variable domain, completed using reference TRBV12-5 and TRBJ2-5, is DARVTQTPRHKVTEMGQEVTMRCQPILGHNTVFWYRQTMMQGLELLAYFRNRAPLDDSGMPKDRFSAEMPDATLATLKIQPSEPRDSAVYFCASGLGLSDASSTQYFGPGTRLLVL.

This clonotype occurred a few times. The chain recombines TRBV6-5 with TRBJ1-1, with TRBD1 matching 10 bases. With V trimmed by 0 bases and J by 5 bases, 3 bases remained unmatched. Germline values: CDR1 MNHEY, CDR2 SVGAGI. The CDR3 runs to 15 residues. This CDR3 is CASSYSGQGYTEAFF. The CDR3 coding sequence is TGTGCCAGCAGTTACTCGGGACAGGGGTATACTGAAGCTTTCTTT.

CDR3 region: CASSGLAGPQYYNEQFF. The CDR3 DNA sequence: TGCGCCAGCAGTGGACTAGCGGGACCCCAATATTACAATGAGCAGTTCTTC. The chain is built from TRBV4-3 and TRBJ2-1; 12 nucleotides match TRBD2. Germline values: CDR1 LGHNA, CDR2 YSLEER. The CDR3 has 17 amino acids. V lost 6 bases, J lost 4 bases, and 10 bases stayed unmatched.

This clonotype was seen many times. The gene calls are TRBV12-3 or TRBV12-4 and TRBJ2-1, with D tentatively TRBD2 (6 bases). The CDR3 runs 16 residues. The V gene lost 5 bases and the J gene lost 7 bases, with 21 bases spanning the gap. CDR3 bases: TGTGCCAGCAGTCCGATCAACAGGCCCCGGGGGAATGAGCAGTTCTTC. This gives the protein CASSPINRPRGNEQFF.

V gene TRBV7-2 combines with J gene TRBJ1-2; tentatively, D is TRBD1 (6 bases). This CDR3 contains 14 residues. Germline V gives CDR1 SGHTA, CDR2 FQGNSA. Trimming took off 5 bases at V and 4 bases at J, with 14 bases between the two ends. CDR3 amino acids: CASSPQGLGYGYTF. The DNA for the CDR3 is TGTGCCAGCAGCCCACAGGGTTTGGGCTATGGCTACACCTTC.

This clonotype was picked up a small number of times. The CDR3 bases are TGCAGCGTTGATGGGGACTCTAGCTCCTACAATGAGCAGTTCTTC. It yields the protein CSVDGDSSSYNEQFF. The rearrangement joins TRBV29-1 to TRBJ2-1; D possibly corresponds to TRBD2 (6 bases). Trimming took 3 bases from V and 0 from J, leaving 12 bases between them. The V gene's germline CDR1 is SQVTM and CDR2 ANQGSEA. CDR3 size: 15 residues.

This clonotype was recorded at least ten times. V is TRBV29-1 and J is TRBJ2-7; TRBD1 matches 8 bases. V lost 6 bases to trimming and J lost 4 bases; unmatched junction nucleotides: 8. The CDR3 contains 13 residues. CDR1 is SQVTM, CDR2 ANQGSEA, per germline. CDR3 coding DNA: TGCAGCGTCGTATGGGACAGGATATACGAGCAGTACTTC. Translated, it gives CSVVWDRIYEQYF.